Listed below are T cell receptor beta chains from one sample, sequenced in a study of blood T cell repertoires in COVID-19. Profiled with immunoSEQ multiplex PCR; TCRdb holds only in-frame clones, not every one. The sample holds 260,000 or so clones, over 75% seen once. Material for sequencing was peripheral blood. These receptors all stem from a human donor in a cohort sampled during active COVID-19. Each CDR3 is given with its conserved first and last residue. D genes are given only for firm matches. Clone sizes are given selectively: once, few, many, or a class where the clone is expanded.

TRBJ2-1	TRBV2	NA	NA	CASMRENNEQFF	TGTGCCAGCATGAGGGAGAACAATGAGCAGTTCTTC
TRBJ2-1	TRBV6-5	NA	NA	CASREGAALEQFF	TGTGCCAGCAGAGAGGGAGCAGCGCTGGAGCAGTTCTTC
TRBJ2-5	TRBV7-6	NA	NA	CASSPGNQETQYF	TGTGCCAGCAGCCCGGGAAACCAAGAGACCCAGTACTTC
TRBJ1-6	TRBV18	TRBD1	NA	CASSRDRENSPLHF	TGTGCCAGCTCACGAGACAGGGAAAATTCACCCCTCCACTTT
TRBJ2-1	TRBV5-1	TRBD2	NA	CASSPSSGNVNEQFF	TGCGCCAGCAGCCCTTCTAGCGGGAATGTCAATGAGCAGTTCTTC
TRBJ1-4	TRBV6-2/TRBV6-3	TRBD1	NA	CASSPTGEGREKLFF	TGTGCCAGCAGTCCAACAGGGGAAGGGCGTGAAAAACTGTTTTTT
TRBJ2-3	TRBV5-1	NA	once	CASRQDITDTQYF	TGCGCCAGCAGACAAGATATCACAGATACGCAGTATTTT
TRBJ1-1	TRBV20-1	NA	NA	CSSWRLSGAFF	TGCAGCTCGTGGCGGTTATCTGGAGCTTTCTTT
TRBJ1-4	TRBV6-5	NA	few	CASSYSSREKLFF	TGTGCCAGCAGTTACTCGAGTCGGGAAAAACTGTTTTTT
TRBJ1-1	TRBV5-4	TRBD1	NA	CASSQNSGTVMNTEAFF	TGTGCCAGCAGCCAGAACTCCGGGACAGTCATGAACACTGAAGCTTTCTTT
TRBJ1-1	TRBV5-1	NA	NA	CASSLLRNTEAFF	TGCGCCAGCAGCTTGTTGAGGAACACTGAAGCTTTCTTT
TRBJ2-5	TRBV11-2	TRBD2	NA	CASSLRLAGGKETQYF	TGTGCCAGCAGCTTACGACTAGCGGGAGGGAAAGAGACCCAGTACTTC
TRBJ2-4	TRBV7-9	TRBD2	NA	CASSLAGLVKNIQYF	TGTGCCAGCAGCTTAGCGGGACTAGTCAAAAACATTCAGTACTTC
TRBJ2-7	TRBV19	NA	NA	CASSNRAGNAGYEQYF	TGTGCCAGTAGTAACCGGGCGGGGAACGCGGGCTACGAGCAGTACTTC
TRBJ2-7	TRBV4-1	NA	NA	CASSRQGPNSYEQYF	TGCGCCAGCAGCCGCCAGGGGCCTAACTCCTACGAGCAGTACTTC
TRBJ1-5	TRBV6-2/TRBV6-3	TRBD1	NA	CASSYPRQGAPNQPQHF	TGTGCCAGCAGTTACCCGAGGCAGGGGGCCCCCAATCAGCCCCAGCATTTT
TRBJ2-5	TRBV29-1	TRBD2	NA	CSVDGLAGGRETQYF	TGCAGCGTAGATGGACTAGCGGGGGGGCGAGAGACCCAGTACTTC
TRBJ1-2	TRBV7-9	NA	few	CASSFNRDGYTF	TGTGCCAGCAGCTTTAACAGGGATGGCTACACCTTC
TRBJ1-1	TRBV10-2	NA	NA	CASSEIQILNTEAFF	TGCGCCAGCAGTGAAATACAGATATTGAACACTGAAGCTTTCTTT
TRBJ1-1	TRBV5-1	NA	once	CASRTAQLGGTEAFF	TGCGCCAGCAGAACAGCACAACTGGGGGGCACTGAAGCTTTCTTT
TRBJ2-1	TRBV19	NA	once	CASSIQGLGRNEQFF	TGTGCCAGTAGTATACAGGGTCTAGGGAGGAATGAGCAGTTCTTC
TRBJ2-3	TRBV7-6	NA	NA	CASSSQGTSTDTQYF	TGTGCCAGCAGCTCACAGGGGACTAGCACAGATACGCAGTATTTT
TRBJ2-7	TRBV5-4	NA	NA	CASSRRGTYEQYF	TGTGCCAGCAGTCGGAGGGGCACCTACGAGCAGTACTTC
TRBJ2-2	TRBV5-4	TRBD2	NA	CASSFSGSTTGELFF	TGTGCCAGCAGCTTTAGCGGGAGCACCACCGGGGAGCTGTTTTTT
TRBJ2-7	TRBV3-1/TRBV3-2	TRBD2	NA	CASSQDGSGGEQYF	TGTGCCAGCAGCCAAGATGGTAGCGGGGGAGAGCAGTACTTC
TRBJ2-2	TRBV5-6	NA	NA	CASSLTQSGELFF	TGTGCCAGCAGCCTGACTCAAAGCGGGGAGCTGTTTTTT
TRBJ1-1	TRBV20-1	NA	NA	CSAPYTEAFF	TGCAGTGCTCCCTACACTGAAGCTTTCTTT
TRBJ1-2	TRBV5-4	NA	NA	CASSSDGANYGYTF	TGTGCCAGCAGCTCTGACGGAGCTAACTATGGCTACACCTTC
TRBJ2-2	TRBV9	TRBD1	NA	CASGPGGVTGELFF	TGTGCCAGCGGTCCAGGGGGCGTCACCGGGGAGCTGTTTTTT
TRBJ1-6	TRBV11-3	TRBD1	NA	CASSFERTGPSSYNSPLHF	TGTGCCAGCAGCTTTGAGCGGACAGGGCCGTCCTCCTATAATTCACCCCTCCACTTT
TRBJ2-7	TRBV2	TRBD1	NA	CATTYSGTGSYEQYF	TGTGCCACCACCTACTCCGGGACAGGTTCCTACGAGCAGTACTTC
TRBJ1-1	TRBV10-1	NA	once	CASTGTTNTEAFF	TGCGCCAGCACTGGGACAACAAACACTGAAGCTTTCTTT
TRBJ2-4	TRBV19	NA	NA	CASSPSGQLAKNIQYF	TGTGCCAGTAGTCCTAGCGGACAGCTAGCCAAAAACATTCAGTACTTC
TRBJ2-6	TRBV11-2	TRBD1	NA	CASSNRGPSSGANVLTF	TGTGCCAGCAGCAACAGGGGCCCAAGCTCTGGGGCCAACGTCCTGACTTTC
TRBJ2-7	TRBV6-6	NA	NA	CASSPPELYEQYF	TGTGCCAGCAGCCCTCCGGAGCTCTACGAGCAGTACTTC
TRBJ2-7	TRBV7-8	TRBD2	NA	CASSLGGLAGWLGQYF	TGTGCCAGCAGCTTAGGAGGACTAGCGGGGTGGTTGGGGCAGTACTTC
TRBJ2-3	TRBV6-4	TRBD2	NA	CASSEVAGGTTDTQYF	TGTGCCAGCAGTGAGGTAGCGGGGGGGACCACAGATACGCAGTATTTT
TRBJ2-1	TRBV9	TRBD2	NA	CASSVSGRPSYNEQFF	TGTGCCAGCAGCGTTAGCGGGAGGCCTTCCTACAATGAGCAGTTCTTC
TRBJ1-5	TRBV7-8	TRBD1	NA	CASSLGGTGGYNQPQHF	TGTGCCAGCAGCTTAGGTGGGACAGGGGGGTACAATCAGCCCCAGCATTTT
TRBJ2-3	TRBV18	NA	NA	CASSPPRRGSSTDTQYF	TGTGCCAGCTCACCCCCCCGACGGGGGTCTAGCACAGATACGCAGTATTTT